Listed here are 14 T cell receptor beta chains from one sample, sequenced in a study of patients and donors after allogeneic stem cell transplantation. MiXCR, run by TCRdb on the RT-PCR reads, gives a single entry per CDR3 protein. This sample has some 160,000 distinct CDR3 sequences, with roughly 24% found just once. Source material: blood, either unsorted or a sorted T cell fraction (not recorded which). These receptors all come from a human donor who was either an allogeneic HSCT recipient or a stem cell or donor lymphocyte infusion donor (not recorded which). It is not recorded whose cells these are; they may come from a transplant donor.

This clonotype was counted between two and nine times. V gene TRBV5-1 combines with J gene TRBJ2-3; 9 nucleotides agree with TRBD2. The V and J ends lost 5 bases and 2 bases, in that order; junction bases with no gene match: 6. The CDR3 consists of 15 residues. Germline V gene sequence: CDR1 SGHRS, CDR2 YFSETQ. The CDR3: CASSPSGNPTDTQYF. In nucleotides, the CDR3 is TGCGCCAGCAGTCCTAGCGGGAACCCCACAGATACGCAGTATTTT.

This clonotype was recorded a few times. The CDR3 protein is CASSRVRMEKLFF. CDR3 bases: TGTGCCAGCAGCCGGGTCCGAATGGAAAAACTGTTTTTT. The V call is TRBV14, the J call TRBJ1-4; D unresolved. V was shortened by 4 bases and J by 8 bases, with 11 bases between the two germline ends. This CDR3 contains 13 residues. The V gene's germline CDR1 is SGHDN and CDR2 FVKESK.

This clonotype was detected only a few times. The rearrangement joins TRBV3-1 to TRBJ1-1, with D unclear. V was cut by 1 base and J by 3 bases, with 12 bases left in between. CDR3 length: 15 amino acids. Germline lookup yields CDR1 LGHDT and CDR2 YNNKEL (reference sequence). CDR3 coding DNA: TGTGCCAGCAGCCAAGGCAAGTGGCCAGACACTGAAGCTTTCTTT. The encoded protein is CASSQGKWPDTEAFF.

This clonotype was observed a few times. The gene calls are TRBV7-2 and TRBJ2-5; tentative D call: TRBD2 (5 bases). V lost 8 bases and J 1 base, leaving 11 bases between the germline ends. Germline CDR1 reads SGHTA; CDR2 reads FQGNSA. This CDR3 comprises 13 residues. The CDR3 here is CASAGHIQETQYF. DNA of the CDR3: TGTGCCAGCGCGGGCCACATCCAAGAGACCCAGTACTTC. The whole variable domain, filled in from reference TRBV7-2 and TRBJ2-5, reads GAGVSQSPSNKVTEKGKDVELRCDPISGHTALYWYRQSLGQGLEFLIYFQGNSAPDKSGLPSDRFSAERTGGSVSTLTIQRTQQEDSAVYLCASAGHIQETQYFGPGTRLLVL.

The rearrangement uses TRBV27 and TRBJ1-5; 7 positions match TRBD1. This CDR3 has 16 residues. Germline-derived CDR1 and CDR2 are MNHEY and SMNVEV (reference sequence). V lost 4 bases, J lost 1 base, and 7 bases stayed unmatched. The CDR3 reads CASSSMGQPSNQPQHF. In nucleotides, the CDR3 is TGTGCCAGCAGTTCCATGGGACAGCCCAGCAATCAGCCCCAGCATTTT.

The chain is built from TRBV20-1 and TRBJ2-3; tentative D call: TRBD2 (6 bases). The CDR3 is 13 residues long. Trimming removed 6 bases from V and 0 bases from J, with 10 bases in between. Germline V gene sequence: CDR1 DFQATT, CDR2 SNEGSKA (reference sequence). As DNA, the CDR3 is TGCAGTGCACGACTAGTTAGCACAGATACGCAGTATTTT. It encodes CSARLVSTDTQYF.

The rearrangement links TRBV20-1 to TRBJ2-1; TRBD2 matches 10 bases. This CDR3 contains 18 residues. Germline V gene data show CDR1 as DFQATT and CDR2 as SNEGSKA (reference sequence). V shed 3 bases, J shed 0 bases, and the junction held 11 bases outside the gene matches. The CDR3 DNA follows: TGCAGTGCTAGCCCCCCCGGACTAGCGGACTACTCCTACAATGAGCAGTTCTTC. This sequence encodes CSASPPGLADYSYNEQFF.

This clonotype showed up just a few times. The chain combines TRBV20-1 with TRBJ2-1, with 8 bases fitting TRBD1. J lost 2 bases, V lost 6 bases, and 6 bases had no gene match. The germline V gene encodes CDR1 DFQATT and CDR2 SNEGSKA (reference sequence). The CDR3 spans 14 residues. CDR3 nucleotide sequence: TGCAGTGCACACCGGGACAGGACCTACAATGAGCAGTTCTTC. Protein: CSAHRDRTYNEQFF.

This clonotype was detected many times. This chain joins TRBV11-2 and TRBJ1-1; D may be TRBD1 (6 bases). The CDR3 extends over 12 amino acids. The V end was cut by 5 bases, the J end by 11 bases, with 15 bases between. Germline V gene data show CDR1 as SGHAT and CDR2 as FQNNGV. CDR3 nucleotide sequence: TGTGCCAGCAGCGAATCACAGGGACGTGCTTTCTTT. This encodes CASSESQGRAFF.

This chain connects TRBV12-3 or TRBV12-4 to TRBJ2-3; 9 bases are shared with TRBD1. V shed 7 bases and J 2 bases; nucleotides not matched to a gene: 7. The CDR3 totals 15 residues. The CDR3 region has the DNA TGTGCCAGCAATTTGGGGGACAGGGACACAGATACGCAGTATTTT. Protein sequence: CASNLGDRDTDTQYF.

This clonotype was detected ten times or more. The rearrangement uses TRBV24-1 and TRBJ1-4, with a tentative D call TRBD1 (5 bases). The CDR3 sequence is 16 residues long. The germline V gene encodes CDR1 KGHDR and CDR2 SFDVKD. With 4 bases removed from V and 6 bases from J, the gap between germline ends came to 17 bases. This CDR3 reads CATSDPRGGTHEKLFF. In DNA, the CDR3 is TGTGCCACCAGTGACCCCCGGGGCGGGACCCATGAAAAACTGTTTTTT.

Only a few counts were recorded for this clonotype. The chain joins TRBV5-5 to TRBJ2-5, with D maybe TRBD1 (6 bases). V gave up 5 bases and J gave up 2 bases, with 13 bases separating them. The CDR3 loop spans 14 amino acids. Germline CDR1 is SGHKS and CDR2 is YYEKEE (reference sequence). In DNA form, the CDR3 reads TGTGCCAGCAGTCCACAGGGTGTACAAGAGACCCAGTACTTC. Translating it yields CASSPQGVQETQYF.

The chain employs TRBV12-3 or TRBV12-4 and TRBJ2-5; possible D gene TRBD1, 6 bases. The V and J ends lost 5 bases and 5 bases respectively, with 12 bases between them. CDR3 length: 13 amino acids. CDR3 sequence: CASSGTGSETQYF. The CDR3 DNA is TGTGCCAGCAGTGGAACAGGGTCGGAGACCCAGTACTTC.

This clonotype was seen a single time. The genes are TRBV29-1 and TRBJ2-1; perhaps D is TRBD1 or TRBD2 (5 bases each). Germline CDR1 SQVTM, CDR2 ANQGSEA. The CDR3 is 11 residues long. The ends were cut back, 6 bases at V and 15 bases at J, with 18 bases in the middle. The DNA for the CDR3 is TGCAGCGTAGTAAAGGGACCTCGGCTGTTCTTC. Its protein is CSVVKGPRLFF.